This T cell receptor (beta chain) originates from a study of vaccination and CD4 T cells after COVID-19. Background on the study: Post-vaccine specimens were obtained a median around 72 days after dose two (range 14 to 241).

This clonotype is labeled as medium-sized. Its antigen is still unknown. The Oncomine TCR Beta short-read assay was what sequenced the DNA obtained from cultured CD4+ T cells. Using its own MiXCR run on the PCR reads, TCRdb lists one record per CDR3 protein. The sample has about 10,000 distinct CDR3 sequences, roughly two thirds seen once. This CDR3 has 14 amino acids. CDR1 is SGHVS, CDR2 FQNEAQ, per germline. V was trimmed by 1 base and J by 2 bases, leaving 8 bases between them. Noted treatment: approximately 9-day PBMC culture with coronavirus spike peptide pools or control peptides (ViraFEST assay).

The chain links TRBV7-8 to TRBJ1-2; D remains unclear. This clonotype was sampled from a human donor who had recovered from COVID-19. The sequencing sample was made of CD4+ T cells from blood, cultured in vitro. Here the CDR3 reads CASSLESRNYGYTF. The CDR3 nucleotides are TGTGCCAGCAGCTTAGAATCGAGAAACTATGGCTACACCTTC.